Listed here are 15 T cell receptor beta chains from one sample, sequenced in a study of blood T cell repertoires in COVID-19. Libraries were prepared by immunoSEQ multiplex PCR; TCRdb keeps only in-frame clonotypes and omits some of them. The data hold 100,000 to 120,000 clones, with less than 85% observed a single time. Sequencing was carried out using peripheral blood. The receptors here all came from a woman of 80 years or more with acute or convalescent COVID-19.

This rearrangement joins TRBV4-1 to TRBJ1-6; D gene unclear. CDR1 MGHRA and CDR2 YSYEKL come from the germline V gene. The CDR3 consists of 17 residues. Trimming removed 0 bases at V and 6 bases at J, with 15 bases between. The DNA for the CDR3 is TGCGCCAGCAGCCAAGATTGGAGAAGCAGTTTTAATTCACCCCTCCACTTT. Its protein is CASSQDWRSSFNSPLHF.

The V call is TRBV18, the J call TRBJ2-5; maybe TRBD1 (6 bases). Germline V gene data show CDR1 as KGHSH and CDR2 as LQKENI. Trimming shortened V by 3 bases and J by 5 bases, and 10 bases separated the two germline ends. The CDR3 covers 13 residues. CDR3 in DNA: TGTGCCAGCTCACCGGACAGTAGGGAGACCCAGTACTTC. It encodes CASSPDSRETQYF.

The V gene is TRBV5-4, the J gene TRBJ2-1; TRBD2 is a possible D gene (7 bases). Germline-derived CDR1 and CDR2 are SGHNT and YYREEE (reference sequence). The CDR3 is 17 amino acids. Trimming removed 0 bases at V and 2 bases at J, with 15 bases between. The CDR3 region has the DNA TGTGCCAGCAGCTTGGGGGGGGCTAGCGGTGCCTACAATGAGCAGTTCTTC. It specifies CASSLGGASGAYNEQFF.

The chain is built from TRBV14 and TRBJ2-7, with TRBD2 as a possible D gene (6 bases). This CDR3 comprises 15 residues. Germline values: CDR1 SGHDN, CDR2 FVKESK. Trimming pared 0 bases from V and 2 bases from J, leaving 11 bases between. This CDR3 is CASSQDFGGTYEQYF. In DNA, the CDR3 is TGTGCCAGCAGCCAAGATTTCGGAGGGACCTACGAGCAGTACTTC.

This clone is a singleton in its sample. This chain connects TRBV19 to TRBJ1-5, with TRBD1 matching 7 bases. V lost 1 base and J lost 7; bases outside the gene matches: 19. The CDR3 length is 19 residues. From germline, CDR1 is LNHDA and CDR2 SQIVND (reference sequence). DNA of the CDR3: TGTGCCAGTAGTATAGTGGGGCAGGGGGGCGCCATCGACGTACAGCCCCAGCATTTT. Translating it yields CASSIVGQGGAIDVQPQHF.

The J gene is TRBJ1-2, the V gene TRBV5-4, with 7 bases aligning to TRBD1. Germline CDR1 and CDR2: SGHNT and YYREEE (reference sequence). V was pared by 0 bases and J by 4 bases, with 9 bases of the junction left unmatched. This CDR3 has 16 amino acids. The CDR3 DNA sequence: TGTGCCAGCAGCTTGGCCAGGGGACAGAGCCTCTATGGCTACACCTTC. This gives the protein CASSLARGQSLYGYTF.

Of note for this clone: The sample holds other DNA sequences that translate to the same CDR3. The chain joins TRBV4-2 to TRBJ2-2; D is possibly TRBD2 (6 bases). The CDR3 length is 15 residues. Germline V gene sequence: CDR1 LGHNA, CDR2 YNFKEQ. V was trimmed by 1 base and J by 4 bases, leaving 10 bases between them. As DNA, the CDR3 is TGTGCCAGCAGCCAAGTTGGGGGGTCCACCGGGGAGCTGTTTTTT. As protein: CASSQVGGSTGELFF.

The chain has TRBV5-1 and TRBJ1-1; no definite D call. With 5 bases removed from V and 4 bases from J, the gap between germline ends came to 21 bases. Germline V CDR1 and CDR2: SGHRS, YFSETQ. The CDR3 contains 16 residues. CDR3 loop: CASRPLGSITGTEAFF. The DNA for the CDR3 is TGCGCCAGCAGGCCGCTTGGCTCTATTACGGGCACTGAAGCTTTCTTT.

About this clone: Compared with germline, one end of the junction differs, possibly owing to a read error. V is TRBV24-1 and J is TRBJ1-2; 8 positions agree with TRBD1. The CDR3 contains 13 residues. Looked up from germline, CDR1 is KGHDR and CDR2 is SFDVKD. As DNA, the CDR3 is TGTGCCACCAGTGATTCGCAGGGGGCCCAAGTATCCTTC. This sequence encodes CATSDSQGAQVSF.

With respect to this clone: The identical CDR3 is also encoded by other nucleotide sequences in the sample. This sequence joins TRBV11-2 and TRBJ2-5; 15 bases agree with TRBD2. This CDR3 comprises 16 residues. Losses at the gene ends were 5 bases for V and 1 base for J; bases not matched to a gene: 2. CDR1 is SGHAT and CDR2 is FQNNGV in the germline V gene. CDR3 amino acids: CASSLGLAGGQETQYF. The CDR3 nucleotides read TGTGCCAGCAGCCTGGGACTAGCGGGGGGCCAAGAGACCCAGTACTTC.

The chain combines TRBV11-3 with TRBJ2-1; 9 nucleotides agree with TRBD2. V was clipped by 3 bases and J by 6 bases; unmatched bases: 6. Germline V CDR1 and CDR2: SGHNT, YENEEA. CDR3 length equals 15 residues. The CDR3 is CASSLLGTSSNEQFF. The CDR3 DNA reads TGTGCCAGCAGCTTGCTAGGGACTAGCTCCAATGAGCAGTTCTTC.

The chain is built from TRBV6-2 or TRBV6-3 and TRBJ2-7; possibly TRBD1 for D (6 bases). In germline, CDR1 is MNHEY, CDR2 SVGEGT. Trimming removed 4 bases from V and 3 bases from J, with 10 bases in between. This CDR3 is 13 amino acids long. CDR3 sequence: CASSFGQYYEQYF. In nucleotides, the CDR3 is TGTGCCAGCAGTTTTGGACAGTACTACGAGCAGTACTTC.

The chain uses TRBV19 and TRBJ1-5; 8 bases match TRBD1. Germline V gene data show CDR1 as LNHDA and CDR2 as SQIVND (reference sequence). The junction had 11 bases not matched to a gene; V was cut back by 1 base and J by 3 bases. The CDR3 runs 18 residues. The CDR3 loop is CASSIGAGGARNNQPQHF. CDR3 in DNA: TGTGCCAGTAGTATAGGGGCAGGGGGCGCAAGGAACAATCAGCCCCAGCATTTT.

This clone occurred once. V gene TRBV21-1 combines with J gene TRBJ2-1; the table gives TRBD2 as D, unverified against the DNA. TRBV21-1 is a known pseudogene. This CDR3 has 19 amino acids. CDR3 amino acids: CASSKALSSGRAVYNEQFF. CDR3 nucleotide sequence: TGTGCCAGCAGCAAAGCGCTTTCTAGCGGGAGGGCCGTCTACAATGAGCAGTTCTTC.

This clone was found a few times. The V and J genes are TRBV2 and TRBJ1-2, with a possible D match to TRBD1 (6 bases). Germline-derived CDR1 and CDR2 are SNHLY and FYNNEI. The CDR3 is 12 residues long. V was pared by 4 bases and J by 8 bases, with 11 bases between. The CDR3 sequence: CASSGQVGGYTF. DNA for the CDR3: TGTGCCAGCAGTGGACAGGTGGGAGGCTACACCTTC.